In its sample, the clone carrying this T cell receptor (beta chain) was seen once. As yet, its antigen is unknown. The sample belongs to a study of T cells after yellow fever vaccination. Study observations and caveats: Primary-vaccination clones mostly resurfaced post-booster (around 96% CD4, roughly 90% CD8). Some clonotypes, a small share, were shared between CD4 and CD8 compartments. Bulk-population clonotypes that are abundant could appear as contaminants in FACS-sorted repertoires.

V lost 6 bases and J lost 4; bases outside the gene matches: 21. There are 20 residues in the CDR3. The germline CDR1 and CDR2 sequences are DFQATT and SNEGSKA (reference sequence). Making TCR cDNA involved 5'RACE template switching, which added UMIs and a universal primer site. TCRdb re-called the 5' RACE reads through MiXCR, storing one row per CDR3 protein. The table records around 550,000 distinct CDR3 sequences, 15% to 20% of them present only once. Here the sequenced sample was PBMCs, taken 15 days after the yellow fever booster vaccination. This TCR derives from a young man who received the YFV17D yellow fever vaccine. The V call is TRBV20-1, the J call TRBJ2-2; 12 nucleotides line up with TRBD2. The CDR3 protein is CSAARTGGSLAGGGTGELFF. Written as DNA, the CDR3 is TGCAGTGCGGCTCGGACAGGTGGCTCCCTAGCGGGAGGGGGCACCGGGGAGCTGTTTTTT.